The source of this TCR beta chain is a study of glioma-infiltrating T cells (dated by TCRdb to the mid-2010s). Regarding the complete study: TCR alpha- and beta-chain repertoires were sequenced from glioma tissue, non-neoplastic brain tissue and matched peripheral blood mononuclear cells. To measure how far tissue and blood T-cell populations diverged, each tissue-infiltrating repertoire was compared against the peripheral blood repertoire of the same patient. The paired cohort comprised three low-grade glioma patients, 8 or 9 primary glioblastoma patients and three non-glioma patients contributing non-neoplastic brain tissue.

As to this clonotype: Its antigen is unknown. Qualities for individual bases were not recorded, and no much larger clone is one base off.

Study-level results and caveats: VJ-independent divergence between tissue and blood was below expectation in non-neoplastic patients but above expectation in all gliomas, especially low-grade gliomas. Very few CDR3 sequences were found to be shared between tissue and blood, and this scarcity was attributed to high CDR3 diversity and limited sampling. Group comparisons rested on small numbers: three non-neoplastic, three low-grade glioma and eight glioblastoma patients.

From the cysteine through the phenylalanine, the CDR3 covers 14 amino acids. Kept here is only the CDR3 DNA, which spans 42 bases and is read in frame from base 1. Taken from the germline V gene (reference sequence), the CDR1 and CDR2 loops are GTSNPN and SVGIG. V is cut back by 5 bases and J by 3 bases, with 6 bases in the junction unmatched. TCR alpha and beta CDR3 regions were amplified with the iRepertoire nested amplicon-rescue multiplex PCR (arm-PCR) platform from RNA. One-step reverse transcription and amplification used about 95-400 ng of tissue mRNA or PBMC total RNA as input. After bead purification, a secondary multiplex PCR added Illumina adapters, and libraries were gel-purified between 200 and 400 bp. Libraries carried internal 6-nucleotide barcodes used for demultiplexing. The libraries were sequenced on an Illumina MiSeq using 2x220 or 2x250 nucleotide paired-end reads. The authors' analysis ran thus. Paired reads were merged using FLASH 1.2.11 and aligned with BWA-MEM to the GRCh37 human genome, and TRA and TRB reads were then extracted. An IMGT-derived reference of cassette sequences and CDR3 motifs, with pseudogenes included, was used for V and J assignment. Three-frame translation of reads was performed, and productive CDR3s were defined as those with a C...FGXG motif and no stop codons. Clonotypes were defined as unique combinations of V-J cassette pair and CDR3 amino acid sequence. Reads were filtered by Hamming distance, with the threshold set by the sequence error rate of each sample in mapped regions. The public reads were reprocessed in TCRdb via fastp at Q25 and MiXCR, keeping in-frame beta chains. Entries that share a CDR3 protein sequence are merged under the most common genes and DNA. The V and J calls were not made by the authors but by TCRdb's processing. Recorded for this sample are about 130,000 distinct CDR3 sequences; roughly 24% of them occurred a single time. The top ten constitute 12% to 15% of the sample.

The sequence came from a human donor with low-grade glioma or glioblastoma, undergoing nonglioma brain surgery, or in good health (not recorded which). The sample comprised glioma tissue, nonneoplastic brain tissue, or PBMCs (not recorded which). Rearrangement joined TRBV30 to TRBJ2-1; 8 bases in the middle match TRBD1. The nucleotide sequence reads TGTGCCTGGTCCTCCGACAGGGGCTACAATGAGCAGTTCTTC. It specifies CAWSSDRGYNEQFF.